A selection of T cell receptor beta chains follows, all from one sample in a study of shared clonotypes between healthy human individuals. Data came from immunoSEQ multiplex PCR; TCRdb stores just in-frame clones and leaves some out. The sample contains 1.5 million to 1.9 million clones, 95% to 99% of which appear only once. The source material was naive CD4+ T cells sorted from blood. The receptors stem from a man younger than 40 in good health. The CDR3 runs from the conserved cysteine through the conserved F or W. The D gene is left open where the match is weak. Clone size is given for some rows only: seen once, a few or many times, or a class if the clone is expanded.

CDR3 | DNA | V | size | J | D
CASRQGSYEQYF | TGTGCCAGTCGACAGGGGAGCTACGAGCAGTACTTC | TRBV28 | . | TRBJ2-7 | TRBD1
CASSLGGSYNEQFF | TGTGCCAGCAGCTTAGGAGGAAGCTACAATGAGCAGTTCTTC | TRBV11-2 | . | TRBJ2-1 | .
CATGGGFTYEQYF | TGTGCCACCGGGGGAGGGTTCACCTACGAGCAGTACTTC | TRBV6-1 | . | TRBJ2-7 | TRBD2
CASRQGATDEQFF | TGCGCCAGCAGGCAGGGGGCAACGGATGAGCAGTTCTTC | TRBV5-1 | once | TRBJ2-1 | TRBD1
CASSFAGGDEQFF | TGTGCCAGCAGCTTCGCAGGGGGCGATGAGCAGTTCTTC | TRBV5-5 | . | TRBJ2-1 | TRBD1
CASSMGRTPFF | TGTGCCAGTAGTATGGGCAGAACCCCTTTCTTC | TRBV19 | . | TRBJ2-1 | .
CASSDRSPADTQYF | TGTGCCAGCAGTGACAGGTCTCCCGCAGATACGCAGTATTTT | TRBV2 | once | TRBJ2-3 | .
CASSYWGKDSEKLFF | TGTGCCAGCAGTTACTGGGGGAAGGACAGCGAAAAACTGTTTTTT | TRBV6-5 | once | TRBJ1-4 | .
CASSARTASTGELFF | TGTGCCAGCAGCGCCCGGACAGCGTCCACCGGGGAGCTGTTTTTT | TRBV13 | . | TRBJ2-2 | .
CASSSGTSGTETQYF | TGTGCCAGCAGCTCAGGGACTAGCGGGACGGAGACCCAGTACTTC | TRBV5-6 | . | TRBJ2-5 | TRBD2
CASSLDAVWNTEAFF | TGTGCCAGCAGCTTGGACGCAGTCTGGAACACTGAAGCTTTCTTT | TRBV5-4 | . | TRBJ1-1 | .
CASSFYWDRGSTDTQYF | TGTGCCAGCAGCTTTTATTGGGACAGGGGGTCCACAGATACGCAGTATTTT | TRBV7-2 | . | TRBJ2-3 | TRBD1
CASSPHELSGELFF | TGTGCCAGCAGTCCCCACGAGTTGTCAGGGGAGCTGTTTTTT | TRBV28 | . | TRBJ2-2 | .
CASRRDLVGPGELFF | TGTGCCAGCAGGAGGGACCTCGTTGGCCCCGGGGAGCTGTTTTTT | TRBV2 | . | TRBJ2-2 | .
CASSEGARRSHGTDTQYF | TGCGCCAGCAGTGAGGGGGCTAGGCGAAGCCACGGCACAGATACGCAGTATTTT | TRBV10-1 | . | TRBJ2-3 | .
CASRGRATNSNEKLFF | TGTGCCAGCAGAGGGAGGGCGACAAACTCTAATGAAAAACTGTTTTTT | TRBV28 | . | TRBJ1-4 | .
CASNLAGEGRGSYEQYF | TGTGCCAGCAATTTGGCGGGAGAGGGGCGGGGCTCCTACGAGCAGTACTTC | TRBV2 | . | TRBJ2-7 | TRBD2
CASSSGTSGMEQYF | TGTGCCAGCAGCTCGGGGACTAGCGGGATGGAGCAGTACTTC | TRBV7-2 | once | TRBJ2-7 | TRBD2
CASSAAGVRAEAFF | TGTGCCAGCAGTGCGGCAGGGGTTCGGGCTGAAGCTTTCTTT | TRBV6-1 | once | TRBJ1-1 | .
CASSRRGGSDLYNEQFF | TGTGCCAGCTCACGGCGAGGGGGCTCGGACCTATACAATGAGCAGTTCTTC | TRBV18 | . | TRBJ2-1 | TRBD1
CASSDSSEFYGYTF | TGTGCCAGCAGTGACTCGAGTGAGTTCTATGGCTACACCTTC | TRBV6-4 | . | TRBJ1-2 | .